One and the same sample provided the 20 T cell receptor beta chains below, sequenced in a study of CD8 T cells in Susac syndrome. With random hexamers, reverse transcription was performed on about 0.45 to 1 ug of RNA. TCRdb fed the immunoSEQ multiplex PCR reads into MiXCR, producing one record per CDR3 protein. The table includes approximately 180,000 distinct CDR3 sequences, over 90% detected once. The sequenced sample consisted of CD4+ T cells from PBMCs. The receptors were gathered from a human donor with Susac syndrome.

The chain recombines TRBV7-8 with TRBJ2-5, with 7 bases identical to TRBD2. Germline V gene data show CDR1 as SGHVS and CDR2 as FQNEAQ. The CDR3 has 15 amino acids. Trimming took 4 bases from V and 4 from J; bases not matched to a gene: 9. The CDR3, as DNA: TGTGCCAGCAGCTCCGGGGGGACTACCGGAGAGACCCAGTACTTC. Encoded protein: CASSSGGTTGETQYF.

The chain carries TRBV25-1 and TRBJ1-6; TRBD1 aligns across 8 bases. V lost 3 bases to trimming and J lost 10 bases; unmatched junction nucleotides: 11. Germline V CDR1 and CDR2: MGHDK, SYGVNS. The CDR3 spans 16 residues. For the CDR3, the DNA is TGTGCCAGCAGTGACCCAGGACAGGGAGAACGATCACCCCTCCACTTT. It encodes CASSDPGQGERSPLHF.

The chain employs TRBV30 and TRBJ2-1, with 8 bases matching TRBD2. The CDR3 covers 17 residues. Germline assignment: CDR1 GTSNPN and CDR2 SVGIG (reference sequence). Trimming cost V 0 bases and J 8 bases; bases outside gene matches: 15. The CDR3 coding sequence is TGTGCCTGGAGTGTACCCTTCGGGGTAGCGGGGAAGGATGAGCAGTTCTTC. It codes for CAWSVPFGVAGKDEQFF.

J is TRBJ1-2 and V is TRBV20-1; no clear D gene. Germline loops: CDR1 DFQATT, CDR2 SNEGSKA (reference sequence). The length of the CDR3 is 13 residues. Trimming cost V 6 bases and J 4 bases, with 15 bases left between them. The CDR3 coding sequence is TGCAGTGCCCATTCTACAGCCCCCTATGGCTACACCTTC. Translation: CSAHSTAPYGYTF.

The chain joins TRBV28 to TRBJ2-7; D not certain. This CDR3 has 13 residues. CDR1 MDHEN and CDR2 SYDVKM come from the germline V gene. Trimming cost V 4 bases and J 3 bases, with 10 bases left between them. DNA for the CDR3: TGTGCCAGCAGTTCTGCTAGTGACTACGAGCAGTACTTC. Amino acids: CASSSASDYEQYF.

The chain recombines TRBV5-4 with TRBJ1-2; 8 nucleotides line up with TRBD1. The CDR3 is 16 amino acids. V was pared by 4 bases and J by 1 base, with 9 bases of the junction left unmatched. CDR1 is SGHNT and CDR2 is YYREEE in the germline V gene (reference sequence). The CDR3 bases are TGTGCCAGCAGCCTCCGGACAGGGAGGAATAACTATGGCTACACCTTC. This encodes CASSLRTGRNNYGYTF.

The rearrangement links TRBV19 to TRBJ1-5, with D unresolved. The germline V gene encodes CDR1 LNHDA and CDR2 SQIVND (reference sequence). The CDR3 spans 12 residues. V was shortened by 5 bases and J by 5 bases, with 7 bases between the two germline ends. The CDR3 is CASSLVHQPQHF. The CDR3 DNA follows: TGTGCCAGTAGTCTTGTCCATCAGCCCCAGCATTTT.

The chain recombines TRBV30 with TRBJ1-1; TRBD1 matches at 8 bases. The CDR3 contains 13 residues. CDR1 is GTSNPN and CDR2 is SVGIG in the germline V gene (reference sequence). Losses at the gene ends were 2 bases for V and 4 bases for J; bases not matched to a gene: 3. This CDR3 is CAWSKGTGTEAFF. The CDR3 nucleotides are TGTGCCTGGAGTAAAGGGACAGGCACTGAAGCTTTCTTT.

This chain links TRBV28 with TRBJ1-5; D remains ambiguous. V was cut by 4 bases and J by 7 bases, with 14 bases left in between. The CDR3 consists of 14 residues. From germline, CDR1 is MDHEN and CDR2 SYDVKM. The CDR3 DNA follows: TGTGCCAGCAGTTGGTCGCGGCCCCGGCAGCCCCAGCATTTT. Its translation is CASSWSRPRQPQHF.

The chain couples TRBV3-1 to TRBJ2-1; 8 bases match TRBD2. The germline gives CDR1 LGHDT, CDR2 YNNKEL (reference sequence). The length of the CDR3 is 15 residues. The junction had 16 bases not matched to a gene; V was cut back by 10 bases and J by 8 bases. The CDR3 DNA reads TGTGCCAAATGTCGCGGGGGGTTAAGGTGCGATGAGCAGTTCTTC. It yields the protein CAKCRGGLRCDEQFF.

V gene TRBV24-1 combines with J gene TRBJ2-2, with D possibly called TRBD1 or TRBD2 (6 bases each). Trimming took 2 bases from V and 0 from J, leaving 9 bases between them. CDR1 is KGHDR, CDR2 SFDVKD, per germline. There are 16 residues in the CDR3. CDR3 coding DNA: TGTGCCACCAGTGATTCGGGGGCCCCGAACACCGGGGAGCTGTTTTTT. This translates into CATSDSGAPNTGELFF.

This sequence joins TRBV18 and TRBJ2-7; D is ambiguous. There are 13 residues in the CDR3. Trimming cost V 3 bases and J 4 bases, with 10 bases left between them. Germline V gene sequence: CDR1 KGHSH, CDR2 LQKENI. In nucleotides, the CDR3 is TGTGCCAGCTCACCGGGCAGTGCGTACGAGCAGTACTTC. This gives the protein CASSPGSAYEQYF.

The rearrangement links TRBV28 to TRBJ2-7; tentatively, D is TRBD1 (6 bases). Trimming removed 3 bases at V and 2 bases at J, with 11 bases between. In germline, CDR1 is MDHEN, CDR2 SYDVKM. This CDR3 has 14 residues. CDR3 in DNA: TGTGCCAGCAGTTTCCCGGACAGCCCCTACGAGCAGTACTTC. Its protein product is CASSFPDSPYEQYF.

The gene calls are TRBV20-1 and TRBJ2-7; D unclear. This CDR3 is built from 17 residues. CDR1 DFQATT and CDR2 SNEGSKA come from the germline V gene (reference sequence). The V end lost 2 bases, the J end lost 5 bases, and 25 bases lay between the germline ends. CDR3 sequence: CSARRFPLVGIRHEQYF. The DNA for the CDR3 is TGCAGTGCTAGACGTTTCCCTCTCGTGGGAATCCGCCACGAGCAGTACTTC.

This chain connects TRBV7-9 to TRBJ1-6; a weak D match, TRBD1 (5 bases). Per the germline V gene, CDR1 is SEHNR and CDR2 is FQNEAQ (reference sequence). This CDR3 contains 14 residues. V lost 4 bases and J lost 4, with 8 bases in between. The CDR3 sequence is CASSSQGYNSPLHF. CDR3 sequence (DNA): TGTGCCAGCAGCTCTCAGGGTTATAATTCACCCCTCCACTTT. Supplemented by reference TRBV7-9 and TRBJ1-6, the full variable domain reads DTGVSQNPRHKITKRGQNVTFRCDPISEHNRLYWYRQTLGQGPEFLTYFQNEAQLEKSRLLSDRFSAERPKGSFSTLEIQRTEQGDSAMYLCASSSQGYNSPLHFGNGTRLTVT.

The V call is TRBV20-1, the J call TRBJ2-3, with D tentatively TRBD1 or TRBD2 (6 bases each). Germline CDR1 is DFQATT and CDR2 is SNEGSKA (reference sequence). The CDR3 loop spans 14 amino acids. The ends were cut back, 7 bases at V and 0 bases at J, with 14 bases in the middle. The CDR3 DNA follows: TGCAGTGGAAGAAGGGGGGAAAGCACAGATACGCAGTATTTT. Translation gives CSGRRGESTDTQYF.

The V call is TRBV29-1, the J call TRBJ2-4; D perhaps matches TRBD2 (5 bases). V was trimmed by 5 bases and J by 8 bases, leaving 16 bases between them. This CDR3 is built from 13 residues. Germline V gives CDR1 SQVTM, CDR2 ANQGSEA. For the CDR3, the DNA is TGCAGCGTTAGTGAGGGCGGCCTCGACATTCAGTACTTC. This codes for CSVSEGGLDIQYF.

This clonotype was counted a single time. This chain joins TRBV20-1 and TRBJ2-2, with D uncertain. Germline V gene sequence: CDR1 DFQATT, CDR2 SNEGSKA (reference sequence). The CDR3 runs to 16 residues. Deletions cut 1 base from V and 2 bases from J, with 14 bases between. The CDR3 DNA reads as TGCAGTGCTAGAGGCCCCCAGCTTGTAAACACCGGGGAGCTGTTTTTT. Its protein product is CSARGPQLVNTGELFF.

The chain is built from TRBV30 and TRBJ2-7; 8 bases agree with TRBD1. The CDR3 has 15 amino acids. V was clipped by 1 base and J by 1 base; unmatched bases: 6. The germline CDR1 and CDR2 sequences are GTSNPN and SVGIG (reference sequence). The CDR3: CAWSAGDRWSYEQYF. The CDR3 bases are TGTGCCTGGAGTGCGGGGGACAGGTGGTCCTACGAGCAGTACTTC. Full variable domain (outside the CDR3, taken from reference TRBV30 and TRBJ2-7): SQTIHQWPATLVQPVGSPLSLECTVEGTSNPNLYWYRQAAGRGLQLLFYSVGIGQISSEVPQNLSASRPQDRQFILSSKKLLLSDSGFYLCAWSAGDRWSYEQYFGPGTRLTVT.

The chain uses TRBV19 and TRBJ2-1; 8 bases fit TRBD1. The CDR3 covers 13 residues. The J segment lost 7 bases and the V segment lost 4 bases, leaving 3 bases of the junction unmatched. The germline gives CDR1 LNHDA, CDR2 SQIVND (reference sequence). The CDR3 loop is CASSTTGGNEQFF. Here the CDR3 DNA reads TGTGCCAGTAGTACCACAGGGGGAAATGAGCAGTTCTTC.